Each of the 10 T cell receptor beta chains below was sequenced from the same sample in a study of blood T cell repertoires in COVID-19. Profiled with immunoSEQ multiplex PCR; TCRdb holds only in-frame clones, not every one. The sample contains 150,000 to 200,000 clones, approximately 79% of which appear only once. Sequenced: peripheral blood. The receptors derive from a woman older than 75 with acute or convalescent COVID-19.

The CDR3 nucleotides are TGTGCCAGCAGCTTGGGTGGGGCCCAAGCTTTCTTT. Translation: CASSLGGAQAFF. The chain combines TRBV5-6 with TRBJ1-1, with a weak D call TRBD1 (5 bases). The V end was cut by 0 bases, the J end by 9 bases, with 9 bases between. CDR1 SGHDT and CDR2 YYEEEE come from the germline V gene. This CDR3 comprises 12 residues.

The chain combines TRBV5-1 with TRBJ2-4; 9 positions agree with TRBD1. V gave up 0 bases and J gave up 2 bases; unmatched junction bases: 6. The V gene's germline CDR1 is SGHRS and CDR2 YFSETQ. The CDR3 consists of 17 residues. The CDR3 here is CASSLVGQGVTKNIQYF. The CDR3 nucleotides read TGCGCCAGCAGCTTGGTGGGACAGGGAGTGACCAAAAACATTCAGTACTTC.

This sequence joins TRBV4-2 and TRBJ2-7; 7 nucleotides align to TRBD2. This CDR3 region has 15 residues. V lost 4 bases to trimming and J lost 1 base; unmatched junction nucleotides: 7. Looked up from germline, CDR1 is LGHNA and CDR2 is YNFKEQ. The CDR3 reads CASSPSSGDSYEQYF. For the CDR3, the DNA is TGTGCCAGCAGCCCTAGCAGCGGGGATTCCTACGAGCAGTACTTC.

The V call is TRBV5-1, the J call TRBJ2-3; 11 positions agree with TRBD2. Germline CDR1 reads SGHRS; CDR2 reads YFSETQ. The CDR3 spans 18 residues. The trim removed 2 bases at V and 5 bases at J, leaving 13 bases unmatched. The chain's CDR3 is CASSFGSNSGGARDTQYF. In DNA form, the CDR3 reads TGCGCCAGCAGCTTTGGATCGAATAGCGGGGGGGCCAGAGATACGCAGTATTTT.

The chain joins TRBV27 to TRBJ2-7; TRBD2 matches 11 bases. Germline assignment: CDR1 MNHEY and CDR2 SMNVEV (reference sequence). This CDR3 is 17 amino acids long. V dropped 3 bases and J dropped 1; count of bases not matched to a gene: 8. The CDR3 nucleotides read TGTGCCAGCAGTTTGCTAGCGGGAGGTCCGAATTCCTACGAGCAGTACTTC. It specifies CASSLLAGGPNSYEQYF.

In DNA form, the CDR3 reads TGTGCCAGCTCACGAGGACAACCGGGACTAGCGGACACAGATACGCAGTATTTT. Amino acid sequence: CASSRGQPGLADTDTQYF. The chain is built from TRBV18 and TRBJ2-3; TRBD2 matches 11 bases. J lost 2 bases, V lost 4 bases, and 11 bases had no gene match. Germline V gene lookup returns CDR1 KGHSH and CDR2 LQKENI. The CDR3 extends over 18 amino acids.

This chain links TRBV30 with TRBJ1-1; no clear D gene. The CDR3 is 13 amino acids. V was cut by 3 bases and J by 0 bases, with 8 bases left in between. From germline, CDR1 is GTSNPN and CDR2 SVGIG (reference sequence). The CDR3 protein is CAWSPYMNTEAFF. CDR3 nucleotide sequence: TGTGCCTGGAGCCCTTACATGAACACTGAAGCTTTCTTT.

This clone was counted only a few times. The J gene is TRBJ1-2, the V gene TRBV6-2 or TRBV6-3, with no clear D. From germline, CDR1 is MNHEY and CDR2 SVGEGT. Trimming cost V 1 base and J 0 bases, with 18 bases left between them. The CDR3 has 18 residues. The CDR3 DNA follows: TGTGCCAGCAGTTACTTTAGAAGACGAGGGAATACTAACTATGGCTACACCTTC. This codes for CASSYFRRRGNTNYGYTF.

This clone has a handful of counts. A junction boundary mismatches the germline segment, possibly from a read error. The chain is built from TRBV3-1 (or the pseudogene TRBV3-2) and TRBJ2-4; 11 nucleotides match TRBD1. CDR3 length: 13 amino acids. Germline CDR1 is LGHDT and CDR2 is YNNKEL (reference sequence). The chain's CDR3 is CASSHGQGAWIGF. The CDR3 nucleotides are TGTGCCAGCAGCCACGGACAGGGGGCGTGGATTGGCTTC.

This chain uses TRBV5-1 with TRBJ2-1; D may be TRBD2 (6 bases). The ends were cut back, 2 bases at V and 1 base at J, with 10 bases in the middle. In germline, CDR1 is SGHRS, CDR2 YFSETQ. This CDR3 region has 15 residues. CDR3 bases: TGCGCCAGCAGCTTTGAGGGAGGATCCTACAATGAGCAGTTCTTC. It translates to CASSFEGGSYNEQFF.